This T cell receptor (beta chain) is from a study of somatic mutations in cytotoxic T cells in rheumatoid arthritis. Germline V CDR1 and CDR2: SGHRS, YFSETQ. V shed 0 bases and J shed 9 bases, with 10 bases lying between them. This CDR3 region has 13 residues. The protocol was immunoSEQ multiplex PCR, while the TCRdb copy is restricted to in-frame clones and leaves out a portion. The sample includes roughly 2,300 clones, 70% to 90% of them seen just once. This receptor was identified in an adult with rheumatoid arthritis. The sample taken for sequencing was CD8+ T cells sorted from blood. The chain carries TRBV5-1 and TRBJ1-5, with D maybe TRBD1 (6 bases). CDR3: CASSLEGERPQHF. The CDR3 DNA follows: TGCGCCAGCAGCTTGGAGGGGGAAAGGCCCCAGCATTTT.